Listed below are T cell receptor beta chains from one sample, sequenced in a study of T cells after posttransplantation cyclophosphamide. Libraries were prepared by immunoSEQ multiplex PCR; TCRdb keeps only in-frame clonotypes and omits some of them. The sample has 2,900 or so clones, less than 85% seen once. Sequenced here: PBMCs, sampled after allogeneic stem cell transplant with posttransplant cyclophosphamide. The receptor set was obtained from a female patient between 50 and 59 years old who received an allogeneic stem cell transplant from a related donor, was CMV-positive, and had no GVHD. Some T cells may be graft donor cells. The CDR3 runs from the conserved cysteine through the conserved F or W. The D gene is left open where the match is weak. The size of a clone is reported for some rows only, either as once, few or many, or as a class for expanded clones.

V	size	J	D	CDR3	DNA
TRBV5-1	-	TRBJ2-7	-	CASSLVQGSYEQYF	TGCGCCAGCAGCTTGGTTCAGGGCTCCTACGAGCAGTACTTC
TRBV2	-	TRBJ2-7	-	CASSSRRGYEQYF	TGTGCCAGCTCCTCTCGCAGGGGCTACGAGCAGTACTTC
TRBV4-1	-	TRBJ2-3	-	CASSRLALSTDTQYF	TGCGCCAGCAGCCGGCTAGCGTTGAGCACAGATACGCAGTATTTT
TRBV6-6	-	TRBJ2-3	-	CASSTAGQGTDTQYF	TGTGCCAGCAGTACTGCGGGGCAGGGCACAGATACGCAGTATTTT
TRBV18	-	TRBJ2-7	-	CASSPGGGSDEQYF	TGTGCCAGCTCACCAGGGGGGGGCTCGGACGAGCAGTACTTC
TRBV5-4	medium-sized	TRBJ2-5	TRBD1	CASSLPGQGALQETQYF	TGTGCCAGCAGCTTACCGGGACAGGGGGCCCTGCAAGAGACCCAGTACTTC
TRBV2	-	TRBJ2-7	-	CASNQAYEQYF	TGTGCCAGCAACCAGGCTTACGAGCAGTACTTC
TRBV4-2	medium-sized	TRBJ2-3	TRBD1	CASSLVGQGVTDTQYF	TGTGCCAGCAGCCTAGTGGGGCAGGGGGTCACAGATACGCAGTATTTT
TRBV4-1	-	TRBJ1-2	-	CASSQQYPSRGGGYTF	TGCGCCAGCAGCCAACAGTATCCCTCGCGCGGTGGAGGCTACACCTTC
TRBV16	-	TRBJ1-6	TRBD1	CASSPGTDYNSPLHF	TGTGCCAGCAGCCCGGGGACAGACTATAATTCACCCCTCCACTTT
TRBV6-5	once	TRBJ2-5	TRBD2	CASSYSLAGRETQYF	TGTGCCAGCAGTTACTCCCTAGCGGGAAGGGAGACCCAGTACTTC
TRBV5-1	-	TRBJ2-1	TRBD1	CASSPGFGQGASYNEQFF	TGCGCCAGCAGCCCTGGTTTTGGGCAGGGGGCCTCCTACAATGAGCAGTTCTTC
TRBV19	-	TRBJ1-2	-	CASSTHETRKTYGYTF	TGTGCCAGTAGTACACATGAGACTCGAAAGACCTATGGCTACACCTTC
TRBV9	-	TRBJ2-3	TRBD1	CASSVAQGGNTDTQYF	TGTGCCAGCAGCGTCGCACAGGGGGGTAACACAGATACGCAGTATTTT
TRBV5-6	few	TRBJ1-2	TRBD1	CASTPDRDYGYTF	TGTGCCAGCACCCCGGACAGGGACTATGGCTACACCTTC
TRBV15	-	TRBJ2-2	TRBD2	CATSRDPAGVRTGELFF	TGTGCCACCAGCAGAGATCCCGCGGGAGTAAGGACCGGGGAGCTGTTTTTT
TRBV5-6	few	TRBJ1-5	TRBD1	CASSLRTGGGYSNQPQHF	TGTGCCAGCAGCTTGAGGACAGGGGGCGGGTATAGCAATCAGCCCCAGCATTTT
TRBV6-5	-	TRBJ1-2	TRBD1	CASSYPQGGNYGYTF	TGTGCCAGCAGTTACCCACAGGGGGGCAACTATGGCTACACCTTC
TRBV6-4	-	TRBJ1-1	TRBD1	CASSEVPTGRAFF	TGTGCCAGCAGTGAGGTACCGACAGGGAGAGCTTTCTTT
TRBV29-1	-	TRBJ1-2	-	CSALPRGYGGYTF	TGCAGCGCTCTTCCCCGGGGGTATGGTGGCTACACCTTC
TRBV5-1	-	TRBJ1-5	-	CASSLKGREDQPQHF	TGCGCCAGCAGCTTGAAGGGCAGGGAGGATCAGCCCCAGCATTTT
TRBV12-5	-	TRBJ2-2	-	CASGLVGVPPNTGELFF	TGTGCTAGTGGTTTGGTGGGAGTCCCCCCGAACACCGGGGAGCTGTTTTTT
TRBV19	few	TRBJ2-7	-	CASSTAGAEQYF	TGTGCCAGTAGTACAGCAGGGGCCGAGCAGTACTTC
TRBV12-5	-	TRBJ2-1	TRBD2	CASGFNPLAGGYNEQFF	TGTGCTAGTGGTTTTAATCCGCTAGCGGGAGGTTACAATGAGCAGTTCTTC
TRBV7-4	-	TRBJ1-6	-	CASSHPQGTESPLHF	TGTGCCAGCAGCCACCCTCAGGGTACCGAATCACCCCTCCACTTT
TRBV7-9	-	TRBJ2-1	-	CASRGPLYNEQFF	TGTGCCAGCAGGGGGCCCTTATACAATGAGCAGTTCTTC
TRBV6-4	-	TRBJ2-2	-	CASRPDRNTGELFF	TGTGCCAGCAGGCCGGACAGGAACACCGGGGAGCTGTTTTTT
TRBV11-2	-	TRBJ2-1	TRBD2	CAAGTSGLNEQFF	TGTGCCGCCGGGACTAGCGGTCTGAATGAGCAGTTCTTC
TRBV27	-	TRBJ2-5	TRBD1	CASSPDPGQGIKTQYF	TGTGCCAGCAGTCCCGACCCTGGACAGGGGATAAAGACCCAGTACTTC
TRBV6-5	-	TRBJ1-4	-	CASSSGQKKLFF	TGTGCCAGCAGTTCCGGACAGAAAAAACTGTTTTTT
TRBV7-7	-	TRBJ2-2	TRBD1	CASSLTGGSGELFF	TGTGCCAGCAGCTTGACAGGGGGCTCCGGGGAGCTGTTTTTT
TRBV5-3	-	TRBJ2-4	-	CAGGGPLKNIQYF	TGTGCCGGAGGAGGGCCACTAAAAAACATTCAGTACTTC
TRBV30	-	TRBJ2-1	TRBD2	CAWSVRRLASYNEQFF	TGTGCCTGGAGTGTACGTCGACTAGCGAGCTACAATGAGCAGTTCTTC
TRBV6-6	-	TRBJ1-5	-	CASSYSIGEASQPQHF	TGTGCCAGCAGTTACTCCATCGGGGAGGCGAGTCAGCCCCAGCATTTT
TRBV12-5	few	TRBJ1-3	-	CASGLSGSGNTIYF	TGTGCTAGTGGTTTGAGTGGCAGTGGAAACACCATATATTTT
TRBV30	-	TRBJ2-7	TRBD2	CAWSFVSGSQGEQYF	TGTGCCTGGAGTTTTGTTAGCGGGAGTCAAGGCGAGCAGTACTTC
TRBV2	-	TRBJ1-6	-	CASTGQSSYNSPLHF	TGTGCCAGCACCGGACAGAGCTCCTATAATTCCCCCCTCCACTTT
TRBV11-2	-	TRBJ2-7	-	CASTYGGGLSEQYF	TGTGCCAGCACCTATGGGGGGGGGCTCAGCGAGCAGTACTTC
TRBV6-4	-	TRBJ2-5	TRBD2	CASSYSIMAGGQETQYF	TGTGCCAGCAGTTACTCGATTATGGCGGGGGGCCAAGAGACCCAGTACTTC
TRBV29-1	-	TRBJ2-3	TRBD2	CSVGGPSGSTDTQYF	TGCAGCGTGGGGGGGCCTAGCGGGAGCACAGATACGCAGTATTTT
TRBV29-1	once	TRBJ1-1	TRBD1	CSERQGGTEAFF	TGCAGCGAGAGACAGGGCGGGACTGAAGCTTTCTTT
TRBV6-5	-	TRBJ1-6	-	CASSLTGLEAPLHF	TGTGCCAGCAGTCTTACAGGGTTGGAGGCACCCCTCCACTTT
TRBV6-5	few	TRBJ2-7	-	CASSDTAQGYEQYF	TGTGCCAGCAGTGATACAGCCCAGGGCTACGAGCAGTACTTC
TRBV25-1	-	TRBJ2-7	-	CASSEWTASYEQYF	TGTGCCAGCAGTGAATGGACAGCCTCCTACGAGCAGTACTTC
TRBV6-5	-	TRBJ2-7	TRBD1	CASSYRAPTGAYEQYF	TGTGCCAGCAGTTACCGGGCACCGACAGGGGCCTACGAGCAGTACTTC
TRBV7-8	once	TRBJ2-1	-	CASSLLGTQPDNEQFF	TGTGCCAGCAGCTTATTAGGGACTCAACCGGACAATGAGCAGTTCTTC
TRBV19	-	TRBJ2-1	-	CASSMNRVNEQFF	TGTGCCAGTAGTATGAACAGAGTAAATGAGCAGTTCTTC
TRBV2	-	TRBJ1-2	TRBD1	CASRGDSGGYGYTF	TGTGCCAGCAGGGGGGACAGCGGAGGCTATGGCTACACCTTC
TRBV29-1	-	TRBJ1-1	-	CSVGGGGRTEAFF	TGCAGCGTTGGTGGGGGGGGGAGGACTGAAGCTTTCTTT
TRBV6-6	-	TRBJ2-7	TRBD1	CASSLGQGDIDEQYF	TGTGCCAGCAGCCTAGGACAGGGAGATATCGACGAGCAGTACTTC